The 11 T cell receptor beta chains below were found in one sample sequenced in a study of blood T cells in healthy people across ages. A J-beta primer mix and a sample-barcoded 5' primer were used in a second PCR of about 7 to 12 cycles. TCRdb re-analysed the 5' RACE reads in MiXCR, keeping a single row per CDR3 protein. This sample has 850,000 to 1,000,000 distinct CDR3 sequences, with about 51% found just once. Sequencing was carried out using blood. These receptors all stem from a woman aged 60-75 years in good health.

The chain couples TRBV20-1 to TRBJ2-1; a possible D gene is TRBD1 (6 bases). CDR1 DFQATT and CDR2 SNEGSKA come from the germline V gene (reference sequence). V shed 3 bases and J shed 3 bases, with 12 bases lying between them. The CDR3 is 14 amino acids. The CDR3 DNA reads as TGCAGTGCTAGGTGGACAGCGAGCTACAATGAGCAGTTCTTC. This gives the protein CSARWTASYNEQFF.

This clonotype was counted between two and nine times. This rearrangement joins TRBV4-1 to TRBJ2-6; D unresolved. The CDR3 sequence is 15 residues long. CDR1 MGHRA and CDR2 YSYEKL come from the germline V gene. The germline V and J ends were trimmed by 3 bases and 0 bases, with 6 bases remaining between them. DNA of the CDR3: TGCGCCAGCAGCCAGCCAGGCTCTGGGGCCAACGTCCTGACTTTC. This encodes CASSQPGSGANVLTF.

The chain combines TRBV28 with TRBJ2-1; TRBD1 agrees at 8 bases. The CDR3 extends over 16 amino acids. From germline, CDR1 is MDHEN and CDR2 SYDVKM. V was clipped by 5 bases and J by 7 bases; unmatched bases: 13. CDR3 bases: TGTGCCAGCAGTACCCTAGGACAGGGTTTAGGGAATGAGCAGTTCTTC. This encodes CASSTLGQGLGNEQFF.

In its sample, this clonotype was seen a few times. The chain uses TRBV4-3 and TRBJ2-7, with TRBD2 matching over 8 bases. The V gene's germline CDR1 is LGHNA and CDR2 YSLEER. Trimming cost V 4 bases and J 4 bases; bases outside gene matches: 12. There are 16 residues in the CDR3. The CDR3 sequence is CASSPSPASGPYEQYF. The CDR3 DNA reads TGCGCCAGCAGCCCTTCCCCCGCTAGCGGGCCATACGAGCAGTACTTC.

This clonotype was recorded at least ten times. The chain has TRBV7-9 and TRBJ2-4; no clear D gene. This CDR3 is 15 amino acids long. The V end was cut by 1 base, the J end by 8 bases, with 15 bases between. The V gene's germline CDR1 is SEHNR and CDR2 FQNEAQ (reference sequence). The CDR3 bases are TGTGCCAGCAGCTTAGTGATGGTCCCCCAAGACATTCAGTACTTC. This encodes CASSLVMVPQDIQYF.

The chain couples TRBV6-1 to TRBJ2-7; 9 nucleotides agree with TRBD2. Germline values: CDR1 MNHNS, CDR2 SASEGT. This CDR3 is 14 amino acids long. After removal of 8 bases from V and 2 bases from J, the junction contained 7 bases not matched to a gene. The CDR3 here is CASFPIAGAYEQYF. CDR3 bases: TGTGCCAGCTTCCCTATAGCGGGAGCCTACGAGCAGTACTTC.

This clonotype was detected only a few times. This chain joins TRBV7-9 and TRBJ2-5; the D is unclear. The CDR3 consists of 15 residues. V was pared by 0 bases and J by 2 bases, with 10 bases between. CDR1 and CDR2 from the germline V gene are SEHNR and FQNEAQ (reference sequence). The CDR3 coding sequence is TGTGCCAGCAGCTTAGCGGCCGGGCCTCAAGAGACCCAGTACTTC. It specifies CASSLAAGPQETQYF.

Comments on this clonotype: A read error may account for a junction end that differs from germline. J is TRBJ2-3 and V is TRBV29-1, with D possibly TRBD1 on 6 matching bases. CDR1 and CDR2 (germline): SQVTM, ANQGSEA. The CDR3 is made up of 11 amino acids. DNA of the CDR3: TGCAGCGCAGGGGCGACAGATGCGCAGTATTTT. The encoded protein is CSAGATDAQYF.

This clonotype was seen only a few times. The rearrangement uses TRBV20-1 and TRBJ1-5; the match to TRBD1 covers 9 bases. The CDR3 is 13 residues long. Germline-derived CDR1 and CDR2 are DFQATT and SNEGSKA (reference sequence). V lost 6 bases, J lost 4 bases, and 4 bases stayed unmatched. The CDR3: CSAPGQGNQPQHF. The DNA for the CDR3 is TGCAGTGCCCCGGGACAGGGTAATCAGCCCCAGCATTTT.

This chain links TRBV27 with TRBJ2-7; D could derive from TRBD1 or TRBD2 (5 bases each). The CDR3 is 16 amino acids. The germline V and J ends were trimmed by 7 bases and 1 base, with 20 bases remaining between them. Germline CDR1 reads MNHEY; CDR2 reads SMNVEV (reference sequence). CDR3 region: CASKRRWDAVSYEQYF. The CDR3 nucleotides are TGTGCCAGCAAAAGGAGGTGGGACGCTGTATCCTACGAGCAGTACTTC.

This clonotype was detected a few times. The V and J genes are TRBV7-9 and TRBJ2-1, with 8 bases lining up with TRBD2. The CDR3 has 14 residues. Germline CDR1 reads SEHNR; CDR2 reads FQNEAQ (reference sequence). V lost 3 bases, J lost 10 bases, and 8 bases stayed unmatched. CDR3 region: CASSFQAGAAEQFF. The CDR3 DNA reads TGTGCCAGCAGCTTTCAAGCGGGAGCGGCAGAGCAGTTCTTC.